This TCR beta chain is drawn from a study of early T cells in non-severe SARS-CoV-2 infection. Study details: Sequencing input comprised bulk RNA from unsorted whole blood; chain pairing was not available.

TCRdb re-derived calls from the 5' RACE reads in MiXCR, one entry per CDR3 protein. This sample carries about 110,000 distinct CDR3 sequences, approximately 10% of them seen once, and the ten largest clones take under 9%. Comment on this clonotype: Antigen: not known.

Per germline, CDR1 SGHRS and CDR2 YFSETQ. J gave up 5 bases and V 5 bases, and 14 bases lay outside the gene matches. The CDR3 extends over 16 amino acids. Study-wide findings and caveats: VDJdb matching, biased toward anti-spike CD8 responses, missed private and CD4 specificities.

The chain uses TRBV5-1 and TRBJ1-1; 8 positions agree with TRBD1. This clonotype was obtained from an adult who was a healthcare worker with PCR-confirmed SARS-CoV-2 infection or an uninfected control (not recorded which). Specimen: whole blood. The CDR3 reads CASRVEGGQVKTEAFF. The CDR3 DNA follows: TGCGCCAGCAGGGTCGAAGGGGGACAGGTCAAAACTGAAGCTTTCTTT. The whole variable domain, remainder taken from reference TRBV5-1 and TRBJ1-1, is KAGVTQTPRYLIKTRGQQVTLSCSPISGHRSVSWYQQTPGQGLQFLFEYFSETQRNKGNFPGRFSGRQFSNSRSEMNVSTLELGDSALYLCASRVEGGQVKTEAFFGQGTRLTVV.